This T cell receptor beta chain was obtained from a study of blood T cell repertoires in COVID-19. Study information: The United States, Italy and Spain supplied acute and convalescent COVID-19 samples. From T cells, B-cell-depleted T cells, or PBMCs came the material, which was cDNA or gDNA.

In the original analysis: Researchers report that nucleated cell counts were estimated from reference gene primer amplification. Generated by immunoSEQ multiplex PCR, the TCRdb table keeps only in-frame clones and is missing some. V, J and clone size derive from that table, while D and trimming were established from the DNA sequence. Among roughly 280,000 clones listed, approximately 83% were seen once. This clone was counted a single time. Sequencing was performed on peripheral blood. This clonotype was sampled from a woman aged 70-85 years with acute or convalescent COVID-19.

DNA of the CDR3: TGCGCCAGCAGTGAATCACTAGCGGGGGGGGTGCAGTACTTC. Translating gives CASSESLAGGVQYF. The chain joins TRBV10-2 to TRBJ2-7; TRBD2 matches at 13 bases. Germline V gene data show CDR1 as WSHSY and CDR2 as SAAADI. V lost 3 bases and J lost 9; bases outside the gene matches: 5. The CDR3 runs to 14 residues.